The entry below describes one T cell receptor (beta chain). What it binds is not known. The PCR ran on 60 Vbeta and 13 Jbeta primers. The assay was immunoSEQ multiplex PCR, and TCRdb's table has in-frame clones only and misses some. This sample has roughly 100,000 clones, with about two thirds found just once. Healthy bone marrow donors supplied every sample. The data belong to a study of cytomegalovirus exposure and HLA in healthy donors. Across the whole study: Among around 170 million T cells, an earlier analysis found about 100 million unique TCR beta sequences.

Study observations and caveats: In an earlier analysis, about 87% or about 30%: the productive usage of most TCR beta V segments.

V shed 4 bases and J shed 4 bases, with 27 bases lying between them. This CDR3 comprises 18 residues. CDR1 and CDR2 from the germline V gene are SGHDT and YYEEEE. J is TRBJ2-7 and V is TRBV5-6; D possibly corresponds to TRBD2 (6 bases). The sample was PBMCs. This clonotype originated in a female donor in good health and CMV-seronegative. In DNA form, the CDR3 reads TGTGCCAGCAGCCCGGGAGTAGGGACCAGAAGTGATTATTACGAGCAGTACTTC. This translates into CASSPGVGTRSDYYEQYF.